This T cell receptor (beta chain) is drawn from a study of cytomegalovirus exposure and HLA in healthy donors. This clone has a handful of counts. Its antigen is as yet unknown. The sample contains more than one DNA sequence encoding this CDR3. General observations from the study: Researchers left out some V segments, among them TRBV6-2 and TRBV6-3, as indistinguishable. The later analysis indicated that the majority of CMV-associated TCR beta chains appeared HLA-restricted.

The V gene's germline CDR1 is KGHSH and CDR2 LQKENI. V lost 0 bases and J 0 bases, leaving 7 bases between the germline ends. This CDR3 comprises 15 residues. The PCR made use of 60 Vbeta and 13 Jbeta primers. Some clones are missing from TCRdb's copy, which holds only in-frame ones; the method was immunoSEQ multiplex PCR. The data hold approximately 120,000 clones, with about 80% observed a single time. This TCR came from a man in his fifties in good health and CMV-seronegative. Sequenced material: PBMCs. This chain uses TRBV18 with TRBJ2-3, with D possibly TRBD2 on 6 matching bases. This chain's CDR3 is CASSPPSGSTDTQYF. In nucleotides, the CDR3 is TGTGCCAGCTCACCACCCAGCGGGAGCACAGATACGCAGTATTTT. The entire variable domain, with the rest obtained from reference TRBV18 and TRBJ2-3, is as follows: NAGVMQNPRHLVRRRGQEARLRCSPMKGHSHVYWYRQLPEEGLKFMVYLQKENIIDESGMPKERFSAEFPKEGPSILRIQQVVRGDSAAYFCASSPPSGSTDTQYFGPGTRLTVL.